A selection of T cell receptor beta chains follows, all from one sample in a study of blood T cell repertoires in COVID-19. Measured with immunoSEQ multiplex PCR; TCRdb has only the in-frame clones, and not every one. The sample records 180,000 or so clones, 80% to 90% being singletons. Sequencing was done on a sample of peripheral blood. These receptors all stem from a man aged 55 to 70 with acute or convalescent COVID-19. Each CDR3 is given with its conserved first and last residue. The order of the fields is CDR3 protein, CDR3 DNA, CDR3 length, clone size, J gene, V gene, D gene. D genes are given only for firm matches. The listing skips clone size in some rows; elsewhere it reads once, few, many or a size class.

CAWSAWGLAGGEGADTQYF,TGTGCCTGGAGTGCTTGGGGACTAGCGGGGGGTGAGGGCGCAGATACGCAGTATTTT,19,once,TRBJ2-3,TRBV30,TRBD2
CASSRPTGPFTEAFF,TGTGCCAGCAGCCGCCCGACAGGGCCCTTCACTGAAGCTTTCTTT,15,few,TRBJ1-1,TRBV16,TRBD1
CATYGGPGTEAFF,TGTGCCACCTACGGGGGTCCGGGCACTGAAGCTTTCTTT,13,.,TRBJ1-1,TRBV6-5,.
CASRRQGTNTEAFF,TGTGCCAGCAGACGACAGGGGACGAACACTGAAGCTTTCTTT,14,few,TRBJ1-1,TRBV28,TRBD1
CASSFRLAGDTDTQYF,TGTGCCAGCAGCTTTAGACTAGCGGGAGATACAGATACGCAGTATTTT,16,.,TRBJ2-3,TRBV5-4,TRBD2
CASSQGLAGVTGELFF,TGTGCCAGCAGCCAAGGGCTAGCGGGAGTCACCGGGGAGCTGTTTTTT,16,.,TRBJ2-2,TRBV3-1/TRBV3-2,TRBD2
CASSLSGSFLNEQYF,TGTGCCAGCAGCTTGAGCGGGAGCTTTTTGAACGAGCAGTACTTC,15,few,TRBJ2-7,TRBV11-2,TRBD2
CATSDVQGASNQPQHF,TGTGCCACCAGTGATGTACAGGGGGCTAGCAATCAGCCCCAGCATTTT,16,.,TRBJ1-5,TRBV24-1,TRBD1
CASSFGGNGYTF,TGTGCCAGCAGTTTCGGGGGGAATGGCTACACCTTC,12,.,TRBJ1-2,TRBV12-3/TRBV12-4,.
CASSLTPQDEQYF,TGTGCCAGCAGCTTAACCCCGCAGGACGAGCAGTACTTC,13,.,TRBJ2-7,TRBV7-3,.
CASSYSGQGGETQYF,TGTGCCAGCAGTTATTCGGGACAGGGTGGAGAGACCCAGTACTTC,15,.,TRBJ2-5,TRBV6-5,TRBD1
CASSLTSTGEDYEQYF,TGCGCCAGCAGCTTGACGTCGACAGGGGAGGACTACGAGCAGTACTTC,16,once,TRBJ2-7,TRBV5-1,TRBD1
CASSSTSGIEQFF,TGCGCCAGCAGCTCGACTAGCGGGATTGAGCAGTTCTTC,13,.,TRBJ2-1,TRBV5-1,TRBD2
CASSDSGGIGNTIYF,TGTGCCAGCAGTGACTCCGGGGGAATTGGAAACACCATATATTTT,15,.,TRBJ1-3,TRBV25-1,.
CASSLGFVRGRYEQYF,TGTGCCAGCAGCTTGGGTTTCGTCCGGGGAAGGTACGAGCAGTACTTC,16,.,TRBJ2-7,TRBV5-5,.
CASSVSGSAGNEQFF,TGTGCCAGCAGTGTCAGCGGGAGCGCGGGGAATGAGCAGTTCTTC,15,few,TRBJ2-1,TRBV27,TRBD2
CASSKGQGLSNQPQHF,TGTGCCAGCAGTAAGGGACAGGGTTTGAGCAATCAGCCCCAGCATTTT,16,few,TRBJ1-5,TRBV27,TRBD1
CASSRLAGTDTQYF,TGTGCCAGCAGCCGACTAGCGGGCACAGATACGCAGTATTTT,14,.,TRBJ2-3,TRBV7-3,TRBD2
CASSRTTNYGYTF,TGTGCCAGCAGCCGAACGACAAACTATGGCTACACCTTC,13,.,TRBJ1-2,TRBV5-5,.
CATSDPTGQGNTGELFF,TGTGCCACCAGTGATCCGACGGGACAGGGGAACACCGGGGAGCTGTTTTTT,17,.,TRBJ2-2,TRBV24-1,TRBD1
CASSQDWGAGNTIYF,TGCGCCAGCAGCCAAGATTGGGGGGCTGGAAACACCATATATTTT,15,.,TRBJ1-3,TRBV4-1,.
CASSTPGQGGGYSNQPQHF,TGTGCCAGTAGTACCCCGGGACAGGGCGGAGGATATAGCAATCAGCCCCAGCATTTT,19,.,TRBJ1-5,TRBV19,TRBD1
CASSWDRQERGYTF,TGTGCCAGCAGTTGGGACCGACAGGAACGAGGCTACACCTTC,14,.,TRBJ1-2,TRBV6-5,.
CASRRTGVNTGELFF,TGTGCCAGCAGACGGACAGGGGTCAACACCGGGGAGCTGTTTTTT,15,.,TRBJ2-2,TRBV3-1/TRBV3-2,TRBD1
CASSAGLAGVRETQYF,TGCGCCAGCAGCGCGGGACTAGCGGGAGTACGAGAGACCCAGTACTTC,16,.,TRBJ2-5,TRBV5-1,TRBD2
CSVEGLAGARSYNEQFF,TGCAGCGTTGAAGGCCTAGCGGGAGCCCGCTCCTACAATGAGCAGTTCTTC,17,.,TRBJ2-1,TRBV29-1,TRBD2
CASSLVRRRTGPQETQYF,TGTGCCAGCAGCTTAGTCCGAAGACGTACAGGCCCCCAAGAGACCCAGTACTTC,18,.,TRBJ2-5,TRBV11-2,.
CASSLVVGGFGETQYF,TGTGCCAGCAGCTTAGTAGTAGGGGGTTTTGGAGAGACCCAGTACTTC,16,.,TRBJ2-5,TRBV7-7,.
CASSQFLAEDTQYF,TGTGCCAGCAGCCAATTCTTGGCGGAGGATACGCAGTATTTT,14,.,TRBJ2-3,TRBV3-1/TRBV3-2,.
CASSLGGGQPQHF,TGCGCCAGCAGCTTGGGGGGAGGACAGCCCCAGCATTTT,13,once,TRBJ1-5,TRBV5-1,.
CASSPSDGRASKRANEQFF,TGTGCCAGCAGTCCTTCCGACGGGAGGGCCTCAAAGCGGGCCAATGAGCAGTTCTTC,19,.,TRBJ2-1,TRBV6-4,TRBD2
CASSGQSTNEKLFF,TGTGCCAGCAGTGGTCAGTCAACTAATGAAAAACTGTTTTTT,14,once,TRBJ1-4,TRBV25-1,.
CASSLGAGGEQYF,TGCGCCAGCAGCTTGGGGGCTGGTGGGGAGCAGTACTTC,13,.,TRBJ2-7,TRBV5-1,.
CASSDPGVQETQYF,TGTGCCAGCAGTGATCCGGGGGTCCAAGAGACCCAGTACTTC,14,.,TRBJ2-5,TRBV2,.
CASSEGLRAFF,TGCGCCAGCAGTGAGGGCCTCCGAGCTTTCTTT,11,.,TRBJ1-1,TRBV10-1,.
CASSLNRNEQFF,TGTGCCAGCAGCTTAAATCGGAATGAGCAGTTCTTC,12,.,TRBJ2-1,TRBV7-3,.
CASSQQQGGYGYTF,TGTGCCAGCAGCCAGCAACAGGGTGGGTATGGCTACACCTTC,14,.,TRBJ1-2,TRBV3-1/TRBV3-2,.
CASSYSQEAYEQYF,TGTGCCAGCAGTTACTCTCAAGAGGCCTACGAGCAGTACTTC,14,.,TRBJ2-7,TRBV6-6,.
CSASLASGSSYEQYF,TGCAGTGCTAGTCTGGCTAGCGGAAGCTCCTACGAGCAGTACTTC,15,.,TRBJ2-7,TRBV20-1,TRBD2
CASSLDAGGNQPQHF,TGCGCCAGCAGCTTGGATGCAGGTGGGAATCAGCCCCAGCATTTT,15,.,TRBJ1-5,TRBV5-1,.
CASSHRTTGVTGELFF,TGTGCCAGCAGCCACCGCACGACAGGGGTCACCGGGGAGCTGTTTTTT,16,.,TRBJ2-2,TRBV14,TRBD1
CASRQEGGTEAFF,TGTGCCAGCAGGCAGGAGGGAGGGACTGAAGCTTTCTTT,13,.,TRBJ1-1,TRBV2,.
CASRYTGISGELFF,TGTGCCAGCAGGTATACAGGGATCTCCGGGGAGCTGTTTTTT,14,.,TRBJ2-2,TRBV7-3,.
CASSPRRGRGDQPQHF,TGTGCCAGCAGCCCAAGGCGGGGGCGGGGAGATCAGCCCCAGCATTTT,16,.,TRBJ1-5,TRBV7-8,.
CASSLEGAAKNIQYF,TGCGCCAGCAGCTTGGAGGGGGCAGCCAAAAACATTCAGTACTTC,15,few,TRBJ2-4,TRBV5-1,TRBD1
CASSPRTGGLSEQYF,TGTGCCAGCAGCCCACGGACAGGGGGCCTGAGTGAGCAGTACTTC,15,.,TRBJ2-7,TRBV28,TRBD1